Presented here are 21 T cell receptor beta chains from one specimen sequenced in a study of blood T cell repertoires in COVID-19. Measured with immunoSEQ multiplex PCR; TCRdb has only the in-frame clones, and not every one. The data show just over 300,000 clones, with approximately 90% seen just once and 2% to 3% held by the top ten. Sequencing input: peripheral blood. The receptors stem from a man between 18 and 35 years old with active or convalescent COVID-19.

As DNA, the CDR3 is TGTGCCAGCAGTGAATCTACGGTTAACTATGGCTACACCTTC. Its protein product is CASSESTVNYGYTF. This chain connects TRBV25-1 to TRBJ1-2; no clear D gene. The ends were cut back, 1 base at V and 1 base at J, with 7 bases in the middle. Germline CDR1 reads MGHDK; CDR2 reads SYGVNS. The CDR3 length is 14 residues.

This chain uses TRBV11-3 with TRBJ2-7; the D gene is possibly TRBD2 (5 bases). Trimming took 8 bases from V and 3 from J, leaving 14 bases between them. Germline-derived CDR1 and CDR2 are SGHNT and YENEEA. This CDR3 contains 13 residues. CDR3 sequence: CASLRAQVYEQYF. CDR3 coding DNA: TGTGCCAGCCTGAGGGCGCAGGTCTACGAGCAGTACTTC.

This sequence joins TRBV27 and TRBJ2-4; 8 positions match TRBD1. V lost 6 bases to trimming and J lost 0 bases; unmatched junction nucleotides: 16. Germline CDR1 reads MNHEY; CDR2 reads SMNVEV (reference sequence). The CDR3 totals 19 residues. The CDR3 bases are TGTGCCAGCAGCCCACGTTATGACAGGGGATATCTAGCCAAAAACATTCAGTACTTC. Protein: CASSPRYDRGYLAKNIQYF.

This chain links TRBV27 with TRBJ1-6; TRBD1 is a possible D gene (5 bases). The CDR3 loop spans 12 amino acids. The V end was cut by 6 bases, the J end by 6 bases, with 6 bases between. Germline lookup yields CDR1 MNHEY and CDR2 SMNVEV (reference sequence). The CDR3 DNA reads TGTGCCAGCAGGACAGTTAATTCACCCCTCCACTTT. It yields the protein CASRTVNSPLHF.

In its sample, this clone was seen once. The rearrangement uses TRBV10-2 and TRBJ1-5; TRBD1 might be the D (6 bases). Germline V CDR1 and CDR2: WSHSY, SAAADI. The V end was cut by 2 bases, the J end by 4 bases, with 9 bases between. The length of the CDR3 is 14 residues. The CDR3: CASSERQGNQPQHF. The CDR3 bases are TGCGCCAGCAGTGAGAGGCAGGGGAATCAGCCCCAGCATTTT.

CDR3 in DNA: TGCGCCAGCAGCACGCTACAGGGCAACACCGGGGAGCTGTTTTTT. It specifies CASSTLQGNTGELFF. The V gene is TRBV5-1, the J gene TRBJ2-2, with a possible D match to TRBD1 (6 bases). Germline CDR1 and CDR2: SGHRS and YFSETQ. This CDR3 region has 15 residues. Trimming took off 4 bases at V and 2 bases at J, with 12 bases between the two ends.

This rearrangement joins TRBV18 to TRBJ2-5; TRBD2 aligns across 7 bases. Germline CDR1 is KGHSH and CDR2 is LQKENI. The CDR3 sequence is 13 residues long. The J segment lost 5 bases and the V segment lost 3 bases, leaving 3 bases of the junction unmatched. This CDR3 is CASSPGLVETQYF. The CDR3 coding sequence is TGTGCCAGCTCACCTGGACTAGTTGAGACCCAGTACTTC.

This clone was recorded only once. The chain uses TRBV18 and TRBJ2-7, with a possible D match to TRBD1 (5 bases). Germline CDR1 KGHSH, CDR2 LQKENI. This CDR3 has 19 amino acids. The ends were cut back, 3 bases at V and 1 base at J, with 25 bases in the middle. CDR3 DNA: TGTGCCAGCTCACCTTCCCCAGGTGGGGCCCTTATCCTTTCCTACGAGCAGTACTTC. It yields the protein CASSPSPGGALILSYEQYF.

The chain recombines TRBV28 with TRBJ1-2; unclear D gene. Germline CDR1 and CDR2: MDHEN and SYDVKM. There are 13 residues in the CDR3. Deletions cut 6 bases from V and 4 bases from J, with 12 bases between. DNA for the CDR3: TGTGCCAGCAGCCTGGACGGAGGCTATGGCTACACCTTC. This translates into CASSLDGGYGYTF.

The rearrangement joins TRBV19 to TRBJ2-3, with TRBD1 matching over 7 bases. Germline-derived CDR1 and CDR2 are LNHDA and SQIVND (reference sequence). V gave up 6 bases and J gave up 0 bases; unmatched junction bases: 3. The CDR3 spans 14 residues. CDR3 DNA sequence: TGTGCCAGTAGGGCAGGGGGAAGCACAGATACGCAGTATTTT. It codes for CASRAGGSTDTQYF.

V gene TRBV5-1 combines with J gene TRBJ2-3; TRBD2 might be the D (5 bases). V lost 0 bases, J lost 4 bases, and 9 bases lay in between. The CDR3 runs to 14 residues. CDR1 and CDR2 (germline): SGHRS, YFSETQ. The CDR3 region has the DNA TGCGCCAGCAGCTTGGAACTAGTAGCAGATACGCAGTATTTT. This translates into CASSLELVADTQYF.

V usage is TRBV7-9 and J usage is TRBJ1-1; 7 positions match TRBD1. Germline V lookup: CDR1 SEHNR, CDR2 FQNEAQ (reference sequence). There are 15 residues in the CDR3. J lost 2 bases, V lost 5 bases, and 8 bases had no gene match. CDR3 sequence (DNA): TGTGCCAGCAGCCCGCGACAGGGTCTCAACACTGAAGCTTTCTTT. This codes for CASSPRQGLNTEAFF.

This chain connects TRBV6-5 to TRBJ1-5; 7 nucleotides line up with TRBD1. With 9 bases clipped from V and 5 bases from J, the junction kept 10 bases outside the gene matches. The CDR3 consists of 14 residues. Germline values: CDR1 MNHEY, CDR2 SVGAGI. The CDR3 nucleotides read TGTGCCAGTCAGACGACAGGGCGCTATCAGCCCCAGCATTTT. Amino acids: CASQTTGRYQPQHF.

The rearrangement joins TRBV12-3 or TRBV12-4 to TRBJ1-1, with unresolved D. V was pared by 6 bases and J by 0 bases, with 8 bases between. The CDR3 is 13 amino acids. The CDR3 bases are TGTGCCAGCAGCCTGCAGTTGAACACTGAAGCTTTCTTT. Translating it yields CASSLQLNTEAFF.

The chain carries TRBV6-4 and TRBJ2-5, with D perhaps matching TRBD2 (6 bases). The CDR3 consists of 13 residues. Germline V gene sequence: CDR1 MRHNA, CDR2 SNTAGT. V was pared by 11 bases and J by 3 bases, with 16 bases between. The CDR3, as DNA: TGTGCCGGGAAGACGACGGGGGAAGAGACCCAGTACTTC. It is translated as CAGKTTGEETQYF.

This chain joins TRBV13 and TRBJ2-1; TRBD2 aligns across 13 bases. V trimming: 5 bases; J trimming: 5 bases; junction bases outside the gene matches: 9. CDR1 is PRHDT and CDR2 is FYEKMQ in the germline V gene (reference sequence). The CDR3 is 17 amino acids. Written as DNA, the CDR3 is TGTGCCAGCAGCGAACGGACTAGCGGGAGATGGGACAATGAGCAGTTCTTC. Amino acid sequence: CASSERTSGRWDNEQFF.

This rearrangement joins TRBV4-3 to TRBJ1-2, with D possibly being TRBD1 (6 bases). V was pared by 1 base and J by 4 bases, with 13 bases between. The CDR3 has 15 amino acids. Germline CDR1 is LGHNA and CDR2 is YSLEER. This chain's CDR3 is CASSQVQGHSYGYTF. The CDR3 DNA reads TGCGCCAGCAGCCAAGTGCAGGGGCACTCCTATGGCTACACCTTC.

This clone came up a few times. The CDR3 DNA reads as TGTGCCAGCGGGCTTCAGGGGGGACCCAATCAGCCCCAGCATTTT. It encodes CASGLQGGPNQPQHF. This sequence joins TRBV27 and TRBJ1-5; 7 bases map to TRBD1. The CDR3 contains 15 residues. In germline, CDR1 is MNHEY, CDR2 SMNVEV (reference sequence). V lost 8 bases to trimming and J lost 3 bases; unmatched junction nucleotides: 10.

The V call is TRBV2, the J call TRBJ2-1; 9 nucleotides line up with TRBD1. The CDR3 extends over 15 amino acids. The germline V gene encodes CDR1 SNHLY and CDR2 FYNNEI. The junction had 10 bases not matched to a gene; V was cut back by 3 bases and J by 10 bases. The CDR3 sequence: CASSEVYRGRGEQFF. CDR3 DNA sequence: TGTGCCAGCAGTGAGGTTTACAGGGGGCGCGGGGAGCAGTTCTTC. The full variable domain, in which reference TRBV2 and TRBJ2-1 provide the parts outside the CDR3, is EPEVTQTPSHQVTQMGQEVILRCVPISNHLYFYWYRQILGQKVEFLVSFYNNEISEKSEIFDDQFSVERPDGSNFTLKIRSTKLEDSAMYFCASSEVYRGRGEQFFGPGTRLTVL.

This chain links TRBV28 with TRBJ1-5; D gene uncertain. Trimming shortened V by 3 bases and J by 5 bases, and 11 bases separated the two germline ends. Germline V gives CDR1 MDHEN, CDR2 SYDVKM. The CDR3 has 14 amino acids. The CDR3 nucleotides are TGTGCCAGCAGTTTTGGAGGGCTGGATCAGCCCCAGCATTTT. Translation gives CASSFGGLDQPQHF. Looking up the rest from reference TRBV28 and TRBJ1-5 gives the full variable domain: DVKVTQSSRYLVKRTGEKVFLECVQDMDHENMFWYRQDPGLGLRLIYFSYDVKMKEKGDIPEGYSVSREKKERFSLILESASTNQTSMYLCASSFGGLDQPQHFGDGTRLSIL.

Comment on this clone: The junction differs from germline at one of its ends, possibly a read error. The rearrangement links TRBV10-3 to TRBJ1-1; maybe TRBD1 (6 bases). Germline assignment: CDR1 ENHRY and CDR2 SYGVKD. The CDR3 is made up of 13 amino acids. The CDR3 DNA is TGTGCCACCCGGCGGGGGCTGAACGCTGAAGCTTTCTTT. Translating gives CATRRGLNAEAFF.